The TCR beta chain described here comes from a study of spatial heterogeneity in lung cancer. General study findings and limits: Expanded alpha and beta TCR counts within tumors tracked tumor mutation counts. Ubiquitous and regional expanded TCR counts tracked ubiquitous and regional nonsynonymous mutations, respectively.

This clonotype was seen repeatedly, ten times or more. Its antigen is as yet unknown. Time point: sample taken at primary tumor resection. Approximately 70 TRACERx patients with early, untreated non-small cell lung cancer donated samples. Whole RNA, isolated from tumor, nontumor lung or frozen PBMC, was sequenced without prior sorting. TCRdb redid the calling of the 5' RACE reads with MiXCR, one entry per CDR3 protein. This sample has some 7,000 distinct CDR3 sequences; 3% to 4% occur once, and the top ten carry roughly 15%. The germline V gene encodes CDR1 SGHNT and CDR2 YYREEE (reference sequence). The CDR3 has 17 residues. Trimming at V came to 0 bases and at J to 5 bases, leaving 5 bases not matched to a gene.

The chain links TRBV5-4 to TRBJ2-2; 12 bases fit TRBD2. This sample comprised lung tumor tissue, obtained at surgery. The receptor comes from a male donor with early-stage non-small cell lung cancer. The CDR3 reads CASSLGLAGVGTGELFF. The CDR3, as DNA: TGTGCCAGCAGCTTGGGACTAGCGGGAGTAGGTACCGGGGAGCTGTTTTTT.